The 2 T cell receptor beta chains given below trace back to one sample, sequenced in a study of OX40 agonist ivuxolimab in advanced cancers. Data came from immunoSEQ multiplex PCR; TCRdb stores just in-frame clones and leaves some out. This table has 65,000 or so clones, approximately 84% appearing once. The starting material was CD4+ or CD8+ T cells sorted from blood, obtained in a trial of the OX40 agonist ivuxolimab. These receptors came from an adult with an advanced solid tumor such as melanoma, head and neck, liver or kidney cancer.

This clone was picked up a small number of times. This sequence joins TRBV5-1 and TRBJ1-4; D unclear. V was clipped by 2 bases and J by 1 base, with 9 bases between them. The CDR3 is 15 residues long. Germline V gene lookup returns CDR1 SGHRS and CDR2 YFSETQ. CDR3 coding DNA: TGCGCCAGCAGCTTCCAAGGCGGAACTAATGAAAAACTGTTTTTT. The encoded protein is CASSFQGGTNEKLFF.

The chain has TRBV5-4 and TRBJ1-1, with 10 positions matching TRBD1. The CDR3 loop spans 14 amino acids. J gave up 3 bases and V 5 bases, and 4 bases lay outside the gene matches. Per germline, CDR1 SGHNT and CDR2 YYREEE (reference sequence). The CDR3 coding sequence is TGTGCCAGCAGGGGGGACAGGGGTCACACTGAAGCTTTCTTT. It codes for CASRGDRGHTEAFF.